These 21 T cell receptor beta chains share one sample of origin, sequenced in a study of shared clonotypes between healthy human individuals. This table comes from immunoSEQ multiplex PCR, and its TCRdb copy is limited to in-frame clones, with some not included. The sample carries about 600,000 clones, more than 95% recorded once. Material: naive CD4+ T cells sorted from blood. Subset denoted: CD45RA+ positively selected. The receptors originated from a woman in her twenties or thirties in good health.

The chain recombines TRBV9 with TRBJ1-3; TRBD1 aligns across 8 bases. Germline-derived CDR1 and CDR2 are SGDLS and YYNGEE. The CDR3 covers 15 residues. V lost 3 bases to trimming and J lost 4 bases; unmatched junction nucleotides: 6. The CDR3 region has the DNA TGTGCCAGCAGCGAATACAGGGGGAAAGGAAACACCATATATTTT. It yields the protein CASSEYRGKGNTIYF.

The chain couples TRBV18 to TRBJ2-5; TRBD2 might be the D (6 bases). This CDR3 is built from 16 residues. V was clipped by 3 bases and J by 4 bases, with 18 bases between them. The germline CDR1 and CDR2 sequences are KGHSH and LQKENI. CDR3 sequence reads: CASSPPGGRGVETQYF. The CDR3 DNA follows: TGTGCCAGCTCACCGCCTGGCGGGCGCGGGGTAGAGACCCAGTACTTC.

The V call is TRBV29-1, the J call TRBJ2-5, with D hard to call. The V end was cut by 3 bases, the J end by 9 bases, with 17 bases between. CDR1 and CDR2 (germline): SQVTM, ANQGSEA. This CDR3 is 13 amino acids long. CDR3 loop: CSVDSSRVSAQYF. The CDR3 region has the DNA TGCAGCGTTGACAGTAGTCGGGTTTCGGCCCAGTACTTC.

V usage is TRBV28 and J usage is TRBJ1-1; TRBD1 is a possible D gene (5 bases). The CDR3 spans 14 residues. V lost 1 base and J 10 bases, leaving 16 bases between the germline ends. Per germline, CDR1 MDHEN and CDR2 SYDVKM. CDR3 nucleotides: TGTGCCAGCAGTTTATCCACCGGGGGGTCGGGAGCTTTCTTT. Translating it yields CASSLSTGGSGAFF.

This chain uses TRBV6-5 with TRBJ2-7; 7 nucleotides align to TRBD1. Germline trimming cut 5 bases from V and 2 bases from J; bases unmatched to any gene: 9. This CDR3 region has 15 residues. Germline V lookup: CDR1 MNHEY, CDR2 SVGAGI. The CDR3 region is CASSGQRGRTYEQYF. The CDR3 region has the DNA TGTGCCAGCAGTGGCCAGAGGGGGCGGACCTACGAGCAGTACTTC.

The chain combines TRBV5-4 with TRBJ1-4, with TRBD1 matching 8 bases. Germline CDR1 is SGHNT and CDR2 is YYREEE (reference sequence). The CDR3 length is 17 residues. With V trimmed by 2 bases and J by 1 base, 7 bases remained unmatched. The DNA for the CDR3 is TGTGCCAGCAGCTTATGGGACAGGTCGGGAACTAATGAAAAACTGTTTTTT. This gives the protein CASSLWDRSGTNEKLFF.

The V gene is TRBV2, the J gene TRBJ2-3; 7 nucleotides line up with TRBD2. CDR1 is SNHLY and CDR2 is FYNNEI in the germline V gene. V was pared by 6 bases and J by 4 bases, with 10 bases of the junction left unmatched. The CDR3 consists of 15 residues. This chain's CDR3 is CASSAGLSIADTQYF. In DNA, the CDR3 is TGTGCCAGCAGCGCGGGACTAAGCATAGCAGATACGCAGTATTTT.

The chain employs TRBV6-5 and TRBJ2-3; D is unclear. This CDR3 has 15 residues. V was shortened by 7 bases and J by 3 bases, with 17 bases between the two germline ends. From germline, CDR1 is MNHEY and CDR2 SVGAGI. CDR3 bases: TGTGCCAGCACCACCCGACCTCACGGGACAGATACGCAGTATTTT. Amino acid sequence: CASTTRPHGTDTQYF.

This rearrangement joins TRBV11-2 to TRBJ2-1, with TRBD2 matching over 7 bases. CDR1 SGHAT and CDR2 FQNNGV come from the germline V gene. The length of the CDR3 is 15 residues. V dropped 2 bases and J dropped 10; count of bases not matched to a gene: 11. DNA for the CDR3: TGTGCCAGCAGCTTATCATTTGGGAGGGCCTGGGAGCAGTTCTTC. It is translated as CASSLSFGRAWEQFF.

The chain has TRBV28 and TRBJ2-7; D is perhaps TRBD2 (6 bases). V lost 6 bases and J 6 bases, leaving 18 bases between the germline ends. The CDR3 extends over 14 amino acids. Germline-derived CDR1 and CDR2 are MDHEN and SYDVKM. The CDR3 DNA follows: TGTGCCAGCAGGTTCCGGGAACGGAGGGCCGAGCAGTACTTC. Protein product: CASRFRERRAEQYF. The full variable domain, rest sourced from reference TRBV28 and TRBJ2-7, is DVKVTQSSRYLVKRTGEKVFLECVQDMDHENMFWYRQDPGLGLRLIYFSYDVKMKEKGDIPEGYSVSREKKERFSLILESASTNQTSMYLCASRFRERRAEQYFGPGTRLTVT.

This chain uses TRBV5-1 with TRBJ1-4, with D maybe TRBD1 (6 bases). The CDR3 is 15 residues long. The V and J ends lost 1 base and 9 bases respectively, with 16 bases between them. Per germline, CDR1 SGHRS and CDR2 YFSETQ. The CDR3 spells CASSLLGAPIKKLFF. The CDR3, as DNA: TGCGCCAGCAGCTTGCTGGGGGCGCCGATTAAAAAACTGTTTTTT. Filled out from reference TRBV5-1 and TRBJ1-4, the complete variable domain reads KAGVTQTPRYLIKTRGQQVTLSCSPISGHRSVSWYQQTPGQGLQFLFEYFSETQRNKGNFPGRFSGRQFSNSRSEMNVSTLELGDSALYLCASSLLGAPIKKLFFGSGTQLSVL.

This clone has only one observation. V usage is TRBV7-2 and J usage is TRBJ1-2, with 7 nucleotides matching TRBD1. Germline V lookup: CDR1 SGHTA, CDR2 FQGNSA. This CDR3 is built from 15 residues. V was clipped by 7 bases and J by 4 bases; unmatched bases: 12. CDR3 region: CASTLGAGQPYGYTF. CDR3 DNA: TGTGCCAGCACCCTTGGAGCGGGACAGCCCTATGGCTACACCTTC.

This clone has a single count. The chain recombines TRBV27 with TRBJ2-1; 7 nucleotides match TRBD1. CDR1 and CDR2 (germline): MNHEY, SMNVEV (reference sequence). This CDR3 is 13 amino acids long. Germline trimming cut 10 bases from V and 2 bases from J; bases unmatched to any gene: 5. The CDR3 protein is CATNRGPYNEQFF. DNA of the CDR3: TGTGCCACCAATAGGGGGCCCTACAATGAGCAGTTCTTC.

This sequence joins TRBV5-1 and TRBJ2-5; D is possibly TRBD1 or TRBD2 (7 bases each). Germline V gene lookup returns CDR1 SGHRS and CDR2 YFSETQ. This CDR3 region has 16 residues. Deletions cut 0 bases from V and 3 bases from J, with 15 bases between. The CDR3 DNA is TGCGCCAGCAGCTTGGCACTGGGAGGGGGCAAAGAGACCCAGTACTTC. Amino acids: CASSLALGGGKETQYF. The full variable domain, completed using reference TRBV5-1 and TRBJ2-5, is KAGVTQTPRYLIKTRGQQVTLSCSPISGHRSVSWYQQTPGQGLQFLFEYFSETQRNKGNFPGRFSGRQFSNSRSEMNVSTLELGDSALYLCASSLALGGGKETQYFGPGTRLLVL.

The rearrangement uses TRBV7-2 and TRBJ2-5; TRBD2 matches at 7 bases. The J call may not be correct, given that the DNA end is closer to TRBJ2-7. Germline CDR1 SGHTA, CDR2 FQGNSA. There are 15 residues in the CDR3. CDR3 DNA: TGTGCCAGCAGCCACCGGACTAGTACCTTCCACGAGCAGTACTTC. Translated, it gives CASSHRTSTFHEQYF.

The chain combines TRBV4-1 with TRBJ2-2; tentative D call: TRBD1 (5 bases). Germline loops: CDR1 MGHRA, CDR2 YSYEKL. V was trimmed by 4 bases and J by 4 bases, leaving 13 bases between them. The CDR3 covers 15 residues. CDR3 coding DNA: TGCGCCAGCAGCCTCGAAAGGACAAGCACCGGGGAGCTGTTTTTT. As protein: CASSLERTSTGELFF.

This clone occurred once. The chain links TRBV7-9 to TRBJ1-4; 10 nucleotides agree with TRBD1. Germline CDR1 SEHNR, CDR2 FQNEAQ (reference sequence). This CDR3 is built from 17 residues. The V and J ends lost 4 bases and 8 bases, in that order; junction bases with no gene match: 13. For the CDR3, the DNA is TGTGCCAGCAGCTCCCGGGACAGGGGAATATCAGGGGAAAAACTGTTTTTT. Amino acid sequence: CASSSRDRGISGEKLFF.

V gene TRBV2 combines with J gene TRBJ1-3; D remains ambiguous. The V end was cut by 3 bases, the J end by 0 bases, with 6 bases between. Germline lookup yields CDR1 SNHLY and CDR2 FYNNEI. The CDR3 runs to 14 residues. Here the CDR3 reads CASSEESSGNTIYF. In DNA, the CDR3 is TGTGCCAGCAGTGAGGAGTCCTCTGGAAACACCATATATTTT.

This clone was detected once. J is TRBJ1-1 and V is TRBV4-1, with TRBD1 matching 8 bases. V shed 1 base and J 6 bases; nucleotides not matched to a gene: 7. The CDR3 length is 15 residues. Looked up from germline, CDR1 is MGHRA and CDR2 is YSYEKL. CDR3 loop: CASSQVGGQEAEAFF. The DNA for the CDR3 is TGCGCCAGCAGCCAAGTCGGGGGACAGGAGGCTGAAGCTTTCTTT.

The rearrangement joins TRBV5-4 to TRBJ2-3, with D maybe TRBD2 (6 bases). The CDR3 sequence is 16 residues long. Germline V gene sequence: CDR1 SGHNT, CDR2 YYREEE (reference sequence). V was clipped by 2 bases and J by 4 bases, with 17 bases between them. CDR3 loop: CASSLTPTRRADTQYF. CDR3 nucleotide sequence: TGTGCCAGCAGCTTAACTCCGACCAGGAGGGCAGATACGCAGTATTTT.

This clone was counted a single time. The chain is built from TRBV29-1 and TRBJ2-7, with 8 nucleotides matching TRBD1. Germline V lookup: CDR1 SQVTM, CDR2 ANQGSEA. J lost 1 base, V lost 5 bases, and 7 bases had no gene match. This CDR3 comprises 14 residues. CDR3 in DNA: TGCAGCGTTACCCACGGGACAGGTTCCTACGAGCAGTACTTC. This encodes CSVTHGTGSYEQYF.